The present entry profiles one T cell receptor beta chain with its context. This table comes from immunoSEQ multiplex PCR, and its TCRdb copy is limited to in-frame clones, with some not included. The sample consists of fewer than 100,000 clones, approximately 96% of them appearing once. Germline CDR1 and CDR2: SGDLS and YYNGEE. Trimming pared 0 bases from V and 4 bases from J, leaving 4 bases between. The CDR3 is 13 residues long. These data belong to a study of technical replicates of blood from a few donors. V and J are TRBV9 and TRBJ2-2; D call uncertain. This receptor was obtained from a human donor in good health. Material for sequencing was T cells isolated from PBMCs. The CDR3, as DNA: TGTGCCAGCAGCGTAGGACTCACCGGGGAGCTGTTTTTT. It is translated as CASSVGLTGELFF.